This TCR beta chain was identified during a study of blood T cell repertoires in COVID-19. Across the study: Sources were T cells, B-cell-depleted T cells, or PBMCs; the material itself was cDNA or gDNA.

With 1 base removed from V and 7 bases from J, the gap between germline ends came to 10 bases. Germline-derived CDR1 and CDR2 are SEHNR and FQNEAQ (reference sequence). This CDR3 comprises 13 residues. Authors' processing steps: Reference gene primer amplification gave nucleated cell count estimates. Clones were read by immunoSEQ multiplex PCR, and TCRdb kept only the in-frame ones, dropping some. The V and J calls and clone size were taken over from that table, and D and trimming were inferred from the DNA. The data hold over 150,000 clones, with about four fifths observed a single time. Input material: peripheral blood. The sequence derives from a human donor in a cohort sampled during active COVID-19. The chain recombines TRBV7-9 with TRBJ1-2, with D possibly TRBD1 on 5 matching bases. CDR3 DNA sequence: TGTGCCAGCAGCTTAGTTGGGGGGTCTGGCTACACCTTC. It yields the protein CASSLVGGSGYTF.